One and the same sample provided the 9 T cell receptor beta chains below, sequenced in a study of blood T cells in healthy people across ages. With a J-beta primer mix and a sample-barcoded 5' primer, a second PCR ran roughly 7 to 11 cycles. MiXCR, applied by TCRdb to the 5' RACE reads, yields one record per CDR3 protein. The data show 1.5 million or so distinct CDR3 sequences, with approximately 43% seen just once and about 4% held by the top ten. The specimen was blood. The receptors originated from a woman aged 18 to 35 in good health.

The chain links TRBV2 to TRBJ2-1; possible D gene TRBD2, 5 bases. Germline V lookup: CDR1 SNHLY, CDR2 FYNNEI. The length of the CDR3 is 15 residues. V dropped 8 bases and J dropped 2 bases, with 16 bases sitting between them. CDR3 bases: TGTGCCAGCGGTCTGGCGGGCGCAACCTACAATGAGCAGTTCTTC. It yields the protein CASGLAGATYNEQFF.

The chain combines TRBV3-1 with TRBJ1-5; no firm D call. The germline V gene encodes CDR1 LGHDT and CDR2 YNNKEL (reference sequence). This CDR3 is 13 amino acids long. V lost 3 bases, J lost 2 bases, and 5 bases lay in between. This CDR3 is CASSHGGNQPQHF. The CDR3 bases are TGTGCCAGCAGCCACGGCGGCAATCAGCCCCAGCATTTT. The variable domain in full, completed from reference TRBV3-1 and TRBJ1-5, reads DTAVSQTPKYLVTQMGNDKSIKCEQNLGHDTMYWYKQDSKKFLKIMFSYNNKELIINETVPNRFSPKSPDKAHLNLHINSLELGDSAVYFCASSHGGNQPQHFGDGTRLSIL.

The CDR3 nucleotides read TGCAGTGCTAGATTCGGGGGGTATGGCTACACCTTC. Encoded protein: CSARFGGYGYTF. This chain joins TRBV20-1 and TRBJ1-2, with D maybe TRBD1 (5 bases). The CDR3 runs 12 residues. In germline, CDR1 is DFQATT, CDR2 SNEGSKA (reference sequence). The V end lost 2 bases, the J end lost 5 bases, and 9 bases lay between the germline ends.

This clonotype was observed a handful of times. J is TRBJ2-2 and V is TRBV12-3 or TRBV12-4; tentatively, D is TRBD1 (6 bases). CDR3 length equals 17 residues. Deletions cut 4 bases from V and 6 bases from J, with 21 bases between. The CDR3 nucleotides are TGTGCCAGCAGTTCCCATGGCGTACAGGGTTTCTCCGGGGAGCTGTTTTTT. Translation: CASSSHGVQGFSGELFF.

Concerning this clonotype: An end of the junction differs from the germline gene, which may be a read error. The V and J genes are TRBV6-5 and TRBJ1-1; 9 bases are a match to TRBD1. Germline-derived CDR1 and CDR2 are MNHEY and SVGAGI. The CDR3 contains 14 residues. The CDR3 DNA is TGTGTCAGCAGTTCTGGGACAGGGACCTCATCAGCTTTCTTT. Its protein product is CVSSSGTGTSSAFF.

The genes are TRBV3-1 and TRBJ2-3; 9 nucleotides align to TRBD2. The CDR3 contains 16 residues. In germline, CDR1 is LGHDT, CDR2 YNNKEL (reference sequence). The ends lost 4 bases at V and 2 bases at J; junction bases unmatched: 7. CDR3 loop: CASSLPTSGNTDTQYF. The CDR3, as DNA: TGTGCCAGCAGCCTACCGACTAGCGGAAACACAGATACGCAGTATTTT.

This clonotype was seen a few times. The J gene is TRBJ2-5, the V gene TRBV7-2; 12 nucleotides match TRBD2. Germline assignment: CDR1 SGHTA and CDR2 FQGNSA. With V trimmed by 10 bases and J by 4 bases, 4 bases remained unmatched. The CDR3 has 13 residues. The DNA of the CDR3 is TGTGCCACCGGACTAGCGGGAATAGAGACCCAGTACTTC. Translated: CATGLAGIETQYF.

The chain couples TRBV7-2 to TRBJ1-1; D call uncertain. The CDR3 loop spans 14 amino acids. Deletions cut 8 bases from V and 0 bases from J, with 13 bases between. Germline values: CDR1 SGHTA, CDR2 FQGNSA. In DNA form, the CDR3 reads TGTGCCAGCGCCTTGGGCCCCATGAACACTGAAGCTTTCTTT. It specifies CASALGPMNTEAFF.

This CDR3 reads CASSPASGSSYNSPLHF. The CDR3 DNA is TGCGCCAGCAGCCCCGCTTCCGGCAGCTCCTATAATTCACCCCTCCACTTT. The J gene is TRBJ1-6, the V gene TRBV4-3; D gene uncertain. This CDR3 is built from 17 residues. Germline-derived CDR1 and CDR2 are LGHNA and YSLEER. The V end lost 4 bases, the J end lost 0 bases, and 13 bases lay between the germline ends.